This T cell receptor (beta chain) was captured in a study of CD8 T cells in ankylosing spondylitis. Study results and limitations: Seemingly characteristic of ankylosing spondylitis blood was a TCR beta motif consisting of about 8 highly homologous variants. Disease-linked clones proved CD8+ and comparatively uncommon in peripheral blood.

Germline CDR1 is SGDLS and CDR2 is YYNGEE. This CDR3 has 15 amino acids. V was pared by 0 bases and J by 6 bases, with 8 bases of the junction left unmatched. In this sample, this clonotype turned up many times. The target antigen is unknown. One entry per CDR3 protein, called by TCRdb with MiXCR from the 5' RACE reads. The sample has about 180,000 distinct CDR3 sequences, around 8.9% seen once. The rearrangement links TRBV9 to TRBJ2-7; 8 nucleotides match TRBD2. This TCR was sampled from a female donor with ankylosing spondylitis or in good health (not recorded which). Sample: blood, either unsorted or a sorted T cell fraction (not recorded which). In nucleotides, the CDR3 is TGTGCCAGCAGCGTAGACCCGGGACTAGTCCGCGAGCAGTACTTC. This gives the protein CASSVDPGLVREQYF. Together with reference TRBV9 and TRBJ2-7, the CDR3 gives the full variable domain: DSGVTQTPKHLITATGQRVTLRCSPRSGDLSVYWYQQSLDQGLQFLIQYYNGEERAKGNILERFSAQQFPDLHSELNLSSLELGDSALYFCASSVDPGLVREQYFGPGTRLTVT.